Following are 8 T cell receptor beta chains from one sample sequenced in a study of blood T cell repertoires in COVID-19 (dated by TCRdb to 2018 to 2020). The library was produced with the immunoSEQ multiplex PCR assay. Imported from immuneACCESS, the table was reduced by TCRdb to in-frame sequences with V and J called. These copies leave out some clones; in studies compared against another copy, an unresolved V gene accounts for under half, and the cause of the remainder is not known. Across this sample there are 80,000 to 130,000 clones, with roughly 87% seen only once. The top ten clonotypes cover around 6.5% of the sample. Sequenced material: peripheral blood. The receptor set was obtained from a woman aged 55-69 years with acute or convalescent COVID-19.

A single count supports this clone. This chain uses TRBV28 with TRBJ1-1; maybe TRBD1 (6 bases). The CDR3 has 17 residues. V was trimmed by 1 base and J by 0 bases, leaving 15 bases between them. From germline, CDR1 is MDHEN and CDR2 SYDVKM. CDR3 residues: CASSLSGGANMNTEAFF. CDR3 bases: TGTGCCAGCAGTTTATCTGGGGGGGCGAACATGAACACTGAAGCTTTCTTT. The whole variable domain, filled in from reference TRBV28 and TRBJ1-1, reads DVKVTQSSRYLVKRTGEKVFLECVQDMDHENMFWYRQDPGLGLRLIYFSYDVKMKEKGDIPEGYSVSREKKERFSLILESASTNQTSMYLCASSLSGGANMNTEAFFGQGTRLTVV.

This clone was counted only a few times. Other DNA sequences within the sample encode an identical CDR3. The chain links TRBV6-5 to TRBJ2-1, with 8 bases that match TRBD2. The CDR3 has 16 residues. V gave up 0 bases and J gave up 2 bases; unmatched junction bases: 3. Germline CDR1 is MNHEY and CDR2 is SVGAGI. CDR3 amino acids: CASSYSTGGTYNEQFF. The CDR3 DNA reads TGTGCCAGCAGTTACTCGACGGGGGGGACCTACAATGAGCAGTTCTTC.

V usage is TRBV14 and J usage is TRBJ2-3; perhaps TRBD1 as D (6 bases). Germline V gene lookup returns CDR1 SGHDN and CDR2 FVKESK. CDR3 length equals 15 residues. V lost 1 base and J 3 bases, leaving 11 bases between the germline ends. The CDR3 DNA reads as TGTGCCAGCAGCCAAGCAACAGGGTGGACAGATACGCAGTATTTT. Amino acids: CASSQATGWTDTQYF.

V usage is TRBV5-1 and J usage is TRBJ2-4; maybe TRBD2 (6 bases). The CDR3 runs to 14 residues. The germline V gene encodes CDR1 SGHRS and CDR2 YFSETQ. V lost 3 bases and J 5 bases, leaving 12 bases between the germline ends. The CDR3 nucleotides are TGCGCCAGCAGCTGGATGGAGGGCCAAAACATTCAGTACTTC. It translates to CASSWMEGQNIQYF.

The CDR3 protein is CASSLLQGVEAFF. CDR3 nucleotides: TGTGCCAGCAGTTTGCTTCAGGGGGTCGAAGCTTTCTTT. This sequence joins TRBV27 and TRBJ1-1, with 7 bases identical to TRBD1. This CDR3 has 13 amino acids. The germline gives CDR1 MNHEY, CDR2 SMNVEV (reference sequence). The J segment lost 8 bases and the V segment lost 3 bases, leaving 6 bases of the junction unmatched.

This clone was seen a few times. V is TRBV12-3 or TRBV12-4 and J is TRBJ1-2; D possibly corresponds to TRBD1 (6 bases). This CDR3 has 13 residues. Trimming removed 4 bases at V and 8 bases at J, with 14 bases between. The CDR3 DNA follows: TGTGCCAGCAGTTCAACCTGGGGGCAAGGCTACACCTTC. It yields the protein CASSSTWGQGYTF.

CDR3 in amino acids: CASAGTGVDGYTF. The CDR3 DNA follows: TGTGCCAGCGCAGGGACAGGGGTCGATGGCTACACCTTC. This chain uses TRBV2 with TRBJ1-2; TRBD1 aligns across 10 bases. V lost 8 bases and J lost 6; bases outside the gene matches: 6. The germline gives CDR1 SNHLY, CDR2 FYNNEI. The CDR3 length is 13 residues.

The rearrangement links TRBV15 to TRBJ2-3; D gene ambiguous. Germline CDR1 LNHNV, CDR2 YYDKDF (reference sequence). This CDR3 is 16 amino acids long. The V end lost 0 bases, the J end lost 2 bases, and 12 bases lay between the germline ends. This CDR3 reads CATSREAPGVTDTQYF. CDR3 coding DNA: TGTGCCACCAGCAGAGAAGCGCCTGGCGTCACAGATACGCAGTATTTT. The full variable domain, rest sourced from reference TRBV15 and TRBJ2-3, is DAMVIQNPRYQVTQFGKPVTLSCSQTLNHNVMYWYQQKSSQAPKLLFHYYDKDFNNEADTPDNFQSRRPNTSFCFLDIRSPGLGDTAMYLCATSREAPGVTDTQYFGPGTRLTVL.